The 20 T cell receptor beta chains below were found in one sample sequenced in a study of neurological immune-mediated disorders. In TCRdb, the 5' RACE reads were re-called with MiXCR into one record per CDR3 protein. Counted here are some 37,000 distinct CDR3 sequences, roughly 14% occurring once; the ten biggest clones make up 27%. Sample: PBMCs. Source of these receptors: a woman aged 45-65 years with HTLV-1-associated myelopathy (HAM/TSP).

The chain carries TRBV27 and TRBJ1-6, with D possibly being TRBD1 (5 bases). The length of the CDR3 is 12 residues. Germline CDR1 is MNHEY and CDR2 is SMNVEV (reference sequence). Trimming left V 11 bases short and J 12 bases short, with 17 bases between. The CDR3 sequence: CAGCLLGLPLHF. The CDR3, as DNA: TGTGCCGGCTGTTTATTGGGACTACCCCTCCACTTT.

This clonotype occurred many times. CDR3 DNA: TGCAGCGTTGAATTAGGGGGGACCGAGCAGTACTTC. Protein: CSVELGGTEQYF. V gene TRBV29-1 combines with J gene TRBJ2-7; the D call may be TRBD1 or TRBD2 (6 bases each). CDR1 and CDR2 (germline): SQVTM, ANQGSEA. The CDR3 extends over 12 amino acids. V lost 2 bases, J lost 6 bases, and 11 bases lay in between.

Comment on this clonotype: A much larger clone is a single base away; this may be a read error. The chain recombines TRBV9 with TRBJ2-3; D gene uncertain. Germline lookup yields CDR1 SGDLS and CDR2 YYNGEE. Deletions cut 2 bases from V and 0 bases from J, with 10 bases between. The CDR3 spans 15 residues. For the CDR3, the DNA is TGTGCCAGCAGCGTCCGGGTCGTTAGCACAGATACGCAGTATTTT. Its protein is CASSVRVVSTDTQYF.

This clonotype was recorded many times. The rearrangement joins TRBV12-3 or TRBV12-4 to TRBJ2-5; D may be TRBD1 (5 bases). V was clipped by 4 bases and J by 9 bases, with 15 bases between them. This CDR3 is 13 amino acids long. CDR3 sequence: CASSSRVRVAQYF. CDR3 coding DNA: TGTGCCAGCAGTTCCAGGGTTAGAGTGGCCCAGTACTTC.

This clonotype was observed at least ten times. This chain joins TRBV7-2 and TRBJ1-5, with D possibly being TRBD1 (5 bases). The CDR3 is made up of 14 amino acids. Trimming stripped 4 bases from V and 4 bases from J, with 11 bases between. Germline CDR1 and CDR2: SGHTA and FQGNSA. The CDR3 nucleotides are TGTGCCAGCAGCTCTCGTCAGGGTAATCAGCCCCAGCATTTT. Its translation is CASSSRQGNQPQHF. The full variable domain, rest sourced from reference TRBV7-2 and TRBJ1-5, is GAGVSQSPSNKVTEKGKDVELRCDPISGHTALYWYRQSLGQGLEFLIYFQGNSAPDKSGLPSDRFSAERTGGSVSTLTIQRTQQEDSAVYLCASSSRQGNQPQHFGDGTRLSIL.

This clonotype was recorded many times. The rearrangement links TRBV9 to TRBJ1-1; D is unclear. The CDR3 has 13 amino acids. The germline gives CDR1 SGDLS, CDR2 YYNGEE. Between the trimmed V and J ends, which lost 3 bases and 0 bases, there was a span of 6 bases. For the CDR3, the DNA is TGTGCCAGCAGCGAGAGGCTGAACACTGAAGCTTTCTTT. Protein sequence: CASSERLNTEAFF.

There are many counts of this clonotype. The chain employs TRBV29-1 and TRBJ1-1; 8 nucleotides agree with TRBD1. The germline gives CDR1 SQVTM, CDR2 ANQGSEA. V was clipped by 7 bases and J by 5 bases; unmatched bases: 9. CDR3 length equals 13 residues. The CDR3 DNA reads TGCAGCGATAATGACAGGGGCGGGACTGAAGCTTTCTTT. Translated, it gives CSDNDRGGTEAFF.

There are many counts of this clonotype. The chain links TRBV20-1 to TRBJ2-1, with 8 positions matching TRBD2. Germline V gene sequence: CDR1 DFQATT, CDR2 SNEGSKA (reference sequence). This CDR3 is built from 13 residues. J was trimmed by 11 bases and V by 2 bases; bases with no gene match: 8. DNA for the CDR3: TGCAGTGCTAGACTTACCGGGAGGGATCAGCAGTTCTTC. The encoded protein is CSARLTGRDQQFF.

There are many counts of this clonotype. CDR3 nucleotide sequence: TGTGCCAGCAGTGAAGCGGGCTGGAGTGGCTACACCTTC. Its protein is CASSEAGWSGYTF. The chain is built from TRBV25-1 and TRBJ1-2; unclear D gene. V lost 2 bases to trimming and J lost 7 bases, with 11 bases between them. Germline CDR1 and CDR2: MGHDK and SYGVNS. CDR3 length: 13 amino acids.

Many counts were recorded for this clonotype. V and J are TRBV6-5 and TRBJ2-2; 8 bases agree with TRBD2. V lost 2 bases, J lost 3 bases, and 5 bases stayed unmatched. Germline V gives CDR1 MNHEY, CDR2 SVGAGI. This CDR3 has 16 residues. The CDR3 DNA is TGTGCCAGCAGTTACGGCGGGAGGTGGGACACCGGGGAGCTGTTTTTT. This gives the protein CASSYGGRWDTGELFF.

This clonotype was observed many times. CDR3: CASSQIGQGLRDSPLHF. The CDR3, as DNA: TGTGCCAGCTCACAAATCGGACAGGGCCTGAGGGATTCACCCCTCCACTTT. V and J are TRBV18 and TRBJ1-6; 8 positions agree with TRBD1. Unmatched junction bases numbered 13, after V lost 4 bases and J lost 8 bases. Germline assignment: CDR1 KGHSH and CDR2 LQKENI. The CDR3 totals 17 residues.

This clonotype was recorded many times. This rearrangement joins TRBV3-1 to TRBJ2-3; no reliable D call. Germline CDR1 LGHDT, CDR2 YNNKEL (reference sequence). The germline V and J ends were trimmed by 0 bases and 1 base, with 5 bases remaining between them. CDR3 length equals 14 residues. Written as DNA, the CDR3 is TGTGCCAGCAGCCAAGACGTCGGCACAGATACGCAGTATTTT. It yields the protein CASSQDVGTDTQYF.

This clonotype was seen repeatedly, ten times or more. The CDR3 protein is CASSSNRGRTEAFF. The CDR3 region has the DNA TGTGCCAGCAGTTCAAACAGGGGAAGGACTGAAGCTTTCTTT. The chain combines TRBV12-3 or TRBV12-4 with TRBJ1-1; 7 bases align to TRBD1. V was pared by 4 bases and J by 5 bases, with 7 bases of the junction left unmatched. CDR3 length: 14 residues.

This clonotype was counted ten times or more. The junction and the germline gene differ at one end; a read error may be behind it. The V and J genes are TRBV6-5 and TRBJ2-3, with a weak D call TRBD2 (5 bases). Germline CDR1 MNHEY, CDR2 SVGAGI. This CDR3 is built from 13 residues. The CDR3 bases are TGTGCCAGCATTTACCCTCGGGGAGATACGCAGTATTTT. Protein sequence: CASIYPRGDTQYF.

This clonotype was counted only a few times. This chain uses TRBV20-1 with TRBJ2-5; no clear D. Per the germline V gene, CDR1 is DFQATT and CDR2 is SNEGSKA (reference sequence). Trimming removed 1 base from V and 3 bases from J, with 9 bases in between. The length of the CDR3 is 13 residues. CDR3 sequence reads: CSARGAAKETQYF. The CDR3 nucleotides read TGCAGTGCTAGAGGGGCGGCTAAAGAGACCCAGTACTTC.

This clonotype has a handful of counts. For the CDR3, the DNA is TGTGCCAGCAGCGAAGCTAGCGGGGCCTCAGATACGCAGTATTTT. Protein product: CASSEASGASDTQYF. This rearrangement joins TRBV7-9 to TRBJ2-3, with 9 bases aligning to TRBD2. CDR3 length: 15 residues. Per the germline V gene, CDR1 is SEHNR and CDR2 is FQNEAQ (reference sequence). The ends lost 5 bases at V and 4 bases at J; junction bases unmatched: 7. Looking up the rest from reference TRBV7-9 and TRBJ2-3 gives the full variable domain: DTGVSQNPRHKITKRGQNVTFRCDPISEHNRLYWYRQTLGQGPEFLTYFQNEAQLEKSRLLSDRFSAERPKGSFSTLEIQRTEQGDSAMYLCASSEASGASDTQYFGPGTRLTVL.

This clonotype was recorded at least ten times. The chain employs TRBV28 and TRBJ2-5; D may be TRBD2 (5 bases). This CDR3 has 16 amino acids. The germline gives CDR1 MDHEN, CDR2 SYDVKM. The germline V and J ends were trimmed by 3 bases and 1 base, with 15 bases remaining between them. In nucleotides, the CDR3 is TGTGCCAGCAGTTTGCGCTTCAGCGGAGCCCAAGAGACCCAGTACTTC. Its protein product is CASSLRFSGAQETQYF.

This clonotype came up many times. This chain joins TRBV6-4 and TRBJ2-1; 7 positions match TRBD2. CDR3 length: 13 residues. The germline gives CDR1 MRHNA, CDR2 SNTAGT. Trimming removed 5 bases from V and 5 bases from J; junction bases left unmatched: 3. CDR3 coding DNA: TGTGCCAGCAGTCTAGCGGTTAACAATGAGCAGTTCTTC. Encoded protein: CASSLAVNNEQFF.

This clonotype occurred many times. The V and J genes are TRBV20-1 and TRBJ2-1; D call uncertain. The germline V gene encodes CDR1 DFQATT and CDR2 SNEGSKA (reference sequence). V lost 2 bases to trimming and J lost 2 bases, with 19 bases between them. The length of the CDR3 is 17 residues. As DNA, the CDR3 is TGCAGTGCTAGAAACCCCATCGGCGGAAGGGCCTACAATGAGCAGTTCTTC. Its translation is CSARNPIGGRAYNEQFF.

There are many counts of this clonotype. The gene calls are TRBV2 and TRBJ1-4; D unclear. The CDR3 is 14 amino acids. With 5 bases removed from V and 4 bases from J, the gap between germline ends came to 11 bases. Germline V gene data show CDR1 as SNHLY and CDR2 as FYNNEI. CDR3 in DNA: TGTGCCAGCAGTAACTACAACCGTAATGAAAAACTGTTTTTT. This codes for CASSNYNRNEKLFF.